Listed here are 5 T cell receptor beta chains from one sample, sequenced in a study of blood T cells in healthy people across ages. Sample-barcoded 5' priming and a J-beta primer mix drove a second PCR of roughly 6 to 12 cycles. Each CDR3 protein is one row after TCRdb ran MiXCR on the 5' RACE reads. Of 1.5 million to 2 million distinct CDR3 sequences in the sample, around 40% are singletons; the top ten hold 20% to 25%. Sequencing input: blood. These receptor sequences come from a human donor in good health.

The V and J genes are TRBV20-1 and TRBJ1-1; D call uncertain. Looked up from germline, CDR1 is DFQATT and CDR2 is SNEGSKA (reference sequence). V lost 5 bases, J lost 4 bases, and 17 bases lay in between. This CDR3 comprises 14 residues. Written as DNA, the CDR3 is TGCAGTGCTTTGAGACCCCGATGGAGCACTGAAGCTTTCTTT. Residues: CSALRPRWSTEAFF.

Notes on this clonotype: Because the CDR3 is missing its conserved closing phenylalanine or tryptophan, this is likely a read error. This chain joins TRBV6-6 and TRBJ2-7; tentatively, D is TRBD2 (6 bases). Trimming removed 8 bases at V and 3 bases at J, with 11 bases between. This CDR3 is built from 12 residues. Germline values: CDR1 MNHNY, CDR2 SVGAGI (reference sequence). Written as DNA, the CDR3 is TGTGCCAGCGGCGGGGTCTACTACGAGCAGTACTGC. Encoded protein: CASGGVYYEQYC.

This clonotype has just a few counts. V usage is TRBV5-6 and J usage is TRBJ2-7; the D is unclear. V lost 4 bases, J lost 7 bases, and 12 bases lay in between. CDR3 length: 12 amino acids. Germline assignment: CDR1 SGHDT and CDR2 YYEEEE. CDR3 DNA sequence: TGTGCCAGCAGCGCCATGCCCGCGGAGCAGTACTTC. It translates to CASSAMPAEQYF.

This clonotype has just a few counts. The chain combines TRBV3-1 with TRBJ2-5; D is undetermined. V was cut by 3 bases and J by 2 bases, with 7 bases left in between. Germline V gene sequence: CDR1 LGHDT, CDR2 YNNKEL (reference sequence). There are 13 residues in the CDR3. CDR3 protein: CASSHYSQETQYF. In DNA form, the CDR3 reads TGTGCCAGCAGCCATTACAGTCAAGAGACCCAGTACTTC.

This clonotype was seen a handful of times. The J gene is TRBJ1-2, the V gene TRBV6-2 or TRBV6-3; D uncertain. Trimming took 6 bases from V and 4 from J, leaving 12 bases between them. From germline, CDR1 is MNHEY and CDR2 SVGEGT. The CDR3 totals 13 residues. CDR3: CASRPGRFYGYTF. DNA of the CDR3: TGTGCCAGCAGACCCGGACGGTTCTATGGCTACACCTTC.